This T cell receptor beta chain derives from a study of blood T cell repertoires in COVID-19. Overall study: Acute and convalescent COVID-19 samples came from the United States, Italy and Spain. Sample material is recorded as cDNA or gDNA derived from T cells, B-cell-depleted T cells, or PBMCs.

Germline V CDR1 and CDR2: LNHNV, YYDKDF (reference sequence). The CDR3 has 14 amino acids. Trimming cost V 4 bases and J 7 bases, with 17 bases left between them. In the original analysis: Amplified reference gene primers provided the basis for estimating nucleated cell counts. The protocol was immunoSEQ multiplex PCR, while the TCRdb copy is restricted to in-frame clones and leaves out a portion. From that table come the V and J calls and clone size; the DNA was used to work out D and trimming. This table has 250,000 or so clones, 70% to 90% appearing once. The rearrangement links TRBV15 to TRBJ2-7; TRBD2 is a possible D gene (7 bases). The sequenced sample was peripheral blood. The TCR was taken from a woman between 70 and 85 years old with active or convalescent COVID-19. The CDR3 is CATSTRGGVGEQYF. In DNA, the CDR3 is TGTGCCACCAGCACTCGAGGGGGGGTAGGAGAGCAGTACTTC.